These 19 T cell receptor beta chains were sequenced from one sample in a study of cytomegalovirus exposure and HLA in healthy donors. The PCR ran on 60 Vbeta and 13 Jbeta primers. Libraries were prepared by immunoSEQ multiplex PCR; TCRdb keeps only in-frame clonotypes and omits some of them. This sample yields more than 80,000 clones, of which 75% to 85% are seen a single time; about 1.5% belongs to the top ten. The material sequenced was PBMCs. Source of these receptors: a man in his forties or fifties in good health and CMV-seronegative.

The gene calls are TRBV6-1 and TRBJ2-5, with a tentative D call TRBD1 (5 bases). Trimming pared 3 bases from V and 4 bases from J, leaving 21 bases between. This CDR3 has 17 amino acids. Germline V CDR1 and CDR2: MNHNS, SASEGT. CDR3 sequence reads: CASSEVDRGREGETQYF. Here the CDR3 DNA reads TGTGCCAGCAGTGAGGTGGACCGAGGCAGGGAAGGAGAGACCCAGTACTTC.

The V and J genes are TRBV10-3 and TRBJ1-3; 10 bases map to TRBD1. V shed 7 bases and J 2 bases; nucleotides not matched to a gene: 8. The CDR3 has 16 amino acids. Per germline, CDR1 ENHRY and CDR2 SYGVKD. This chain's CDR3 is CAITQTGGVPGNTIYF. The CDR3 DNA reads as TGTGCCATCACCCAGACAGGGGGCGTCCCTGGAAACACCATATATTTT.

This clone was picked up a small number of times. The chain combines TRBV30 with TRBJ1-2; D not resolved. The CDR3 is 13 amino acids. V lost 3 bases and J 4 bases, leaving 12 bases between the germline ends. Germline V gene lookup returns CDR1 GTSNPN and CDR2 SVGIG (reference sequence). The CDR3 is CAWRAGRAYGYTF. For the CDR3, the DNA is TGTGCCTGGAGGGCGGGGAGGGCCTATGGCTACACCTTC.

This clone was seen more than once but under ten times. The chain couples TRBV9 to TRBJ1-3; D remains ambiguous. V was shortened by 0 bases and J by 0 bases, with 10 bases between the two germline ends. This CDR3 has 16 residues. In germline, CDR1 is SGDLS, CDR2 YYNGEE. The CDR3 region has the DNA TGTGCCAGCAGCGTAGGGGGAACTAGCTCTGGAAACACCATATATTTT. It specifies CASSVGGTSSGNTIYF.

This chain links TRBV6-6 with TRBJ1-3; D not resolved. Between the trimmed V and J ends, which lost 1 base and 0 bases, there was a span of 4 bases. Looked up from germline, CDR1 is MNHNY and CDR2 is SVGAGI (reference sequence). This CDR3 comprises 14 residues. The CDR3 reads CASSYYISGNTIYF. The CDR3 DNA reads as TGTGCCAGCAGTTACTACATCTCTGGAAACACCATATATTTT.

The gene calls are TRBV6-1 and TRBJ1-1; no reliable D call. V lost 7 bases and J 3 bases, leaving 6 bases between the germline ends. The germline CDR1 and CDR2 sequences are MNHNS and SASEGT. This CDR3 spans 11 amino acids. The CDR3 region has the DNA TGTGCCAGCATCCTTTACACTGAAGCTTTCTTT. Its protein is CASILYTEAFF.

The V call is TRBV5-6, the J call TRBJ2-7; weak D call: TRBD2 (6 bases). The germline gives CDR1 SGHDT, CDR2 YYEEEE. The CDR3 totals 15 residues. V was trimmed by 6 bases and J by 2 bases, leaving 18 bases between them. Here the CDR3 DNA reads TGTGCCAGCACGCTATTTTCGGGCGGGGCCTACGAGCAGTACTTC. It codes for CASTLFSGGAYEQYF.

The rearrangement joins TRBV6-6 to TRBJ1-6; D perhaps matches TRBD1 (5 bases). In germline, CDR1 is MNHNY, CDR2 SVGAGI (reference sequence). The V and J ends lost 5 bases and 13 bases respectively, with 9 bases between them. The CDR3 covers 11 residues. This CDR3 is CASSAGRPLHF. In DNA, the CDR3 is TGTGCCAGCAGTGCAGGGAGGCCCCTCCACTTT.

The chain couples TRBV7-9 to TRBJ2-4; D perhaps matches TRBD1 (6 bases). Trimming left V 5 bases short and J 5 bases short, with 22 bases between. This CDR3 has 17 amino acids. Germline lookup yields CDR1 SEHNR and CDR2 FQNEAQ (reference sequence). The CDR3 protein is CASSNIQGKGNQNIQYF. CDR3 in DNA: TGTGCCAGCAGCAATATTCAGGGGAAAGGGAATCAAAACATTCAGTACTTC.

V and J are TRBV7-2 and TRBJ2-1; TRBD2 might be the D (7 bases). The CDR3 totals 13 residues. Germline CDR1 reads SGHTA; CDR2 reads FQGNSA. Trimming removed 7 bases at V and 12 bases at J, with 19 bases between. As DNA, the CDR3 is TGTGCCAGCACCCTGGGGGGGCGGGAAGGGCAGTTCTTC. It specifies CASTLGGREGQFF.

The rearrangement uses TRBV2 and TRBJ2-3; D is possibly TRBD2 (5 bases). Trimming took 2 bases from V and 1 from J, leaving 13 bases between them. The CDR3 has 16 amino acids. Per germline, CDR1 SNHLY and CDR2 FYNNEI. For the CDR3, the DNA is TGTGCCAGCAGTGAAATCCGGGGTCAAGGCACAGATACGCAGTATTTT. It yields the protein CASSEIRGQGTDTQYF.

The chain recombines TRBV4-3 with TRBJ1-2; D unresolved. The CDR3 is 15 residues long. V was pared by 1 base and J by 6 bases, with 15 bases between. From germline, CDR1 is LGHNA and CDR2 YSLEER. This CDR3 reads CASSQAPGVFDGYTF. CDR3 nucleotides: TGCGCCAGCAGCCAAGCGCCGGGAGTTTTCGATGGCTACACCTTC.

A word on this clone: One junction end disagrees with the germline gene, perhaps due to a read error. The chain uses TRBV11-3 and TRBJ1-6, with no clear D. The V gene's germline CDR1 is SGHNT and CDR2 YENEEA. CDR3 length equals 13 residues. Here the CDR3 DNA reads TGTGCCAGCAGCTCCGAAGCCCACTCACCCCCCCACTTT. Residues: CASSSEAHSPPHF.

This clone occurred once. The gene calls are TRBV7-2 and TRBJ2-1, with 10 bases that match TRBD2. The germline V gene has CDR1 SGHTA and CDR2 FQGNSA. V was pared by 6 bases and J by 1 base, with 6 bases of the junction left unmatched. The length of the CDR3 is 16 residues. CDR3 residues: CASSAQRGGSYNEQFF. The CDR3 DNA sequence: TGTGCCAGCAGTGCGCAGCGGGGGGGGTCCTACAATGAGCAGTTCTTC.

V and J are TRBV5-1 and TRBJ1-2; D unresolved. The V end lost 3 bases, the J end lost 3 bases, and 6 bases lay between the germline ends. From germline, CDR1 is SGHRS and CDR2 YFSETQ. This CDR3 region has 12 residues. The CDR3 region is CASSSGDYGYTF. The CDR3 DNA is TGCGCCAGCAGCTCCGGGGACTATGGCTACACCTTC.

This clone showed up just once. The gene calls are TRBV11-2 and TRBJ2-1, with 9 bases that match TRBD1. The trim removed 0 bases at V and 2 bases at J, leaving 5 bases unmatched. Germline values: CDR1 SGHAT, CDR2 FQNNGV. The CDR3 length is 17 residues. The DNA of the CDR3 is TGTGCCAGCAGCTTAGATCCAAGACAGGGGGCCTACAATGAGCAGTTCTTC. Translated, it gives CASSLDPRQGAYNEQFF.

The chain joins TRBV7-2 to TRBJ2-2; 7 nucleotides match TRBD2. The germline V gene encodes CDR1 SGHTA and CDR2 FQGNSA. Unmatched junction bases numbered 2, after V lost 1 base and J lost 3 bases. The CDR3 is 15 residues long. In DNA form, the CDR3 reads TGTGCCAGCAGCTTAGTGACTAGCCACACCGGGGAGCTGTTTTTT. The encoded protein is CASSLVTSHTGELFF.

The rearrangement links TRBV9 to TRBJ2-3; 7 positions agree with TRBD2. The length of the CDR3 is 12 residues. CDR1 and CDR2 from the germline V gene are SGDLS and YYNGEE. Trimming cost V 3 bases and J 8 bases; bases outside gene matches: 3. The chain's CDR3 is CASSGGGGTQYF. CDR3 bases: TGTGCCAGCAGCGGGGGGGGAGGTACGCAGTATTTT. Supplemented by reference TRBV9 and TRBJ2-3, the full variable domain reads DSGVTQTPKHLITATGQRVTLRCSPRSGDLSVYWYQQSLDQGLQFLIQYYNGEERAKGNILERFSAQQFPDLHSELNLSSLELGDSALYFCASSGGGGTQYFGPGTRLTVL.

The CDR3 protein is CASRQGASADTQYF. The CDR3 DNA reads TGTGCCAGCAGGCAGGGGGCTAGTGCAGATACGCAGTATTTT. V gene TRBV7-2 combines with J gene TRBJ2-3; 8 bases line up with TRBD1. CDR3 length equals 14 residues. Unmatched junction bases numbered 6, after V lost 6 bases and J lost 4 bases. Germline V lookup: CDR1 SGHTA, CDR2 FQGNSA.